The entry below describes one T cell receptor (beta chain). Its specificity is not known. This entry belongs to a study of T cell responses to AZD1222 COVID-19 vaccine. The repertoire was sequenced with immunoSEQ multiplex PCR; TCRdb's copy has only in-frame clones and lacks some. The sample includes 150,000 to 200,000 clones, around 94% seen only once; the top ten take 0.64%. Findings and caveats of the study: Vaccine-associated CD4 TCRs ranged over spike, dominating at 160-218 and 743-854.

Germline values: CDR1 SGHRS, CDR2 YFSETQ. V was pared by 6 bases and J by 1 base, with 7 bases between. This CDR3 comprises 12 residues. The sequencing used peripheral blood, collected on day 0 of AZD1222 vaccination. The V call is TRBV5-1, the J call TRBJ2-5; D possibly uses TRBD1 or TRBD2 (5 bases each). The TCR sequence derives from an adult in good health. CDR3 amino acids: CASTGTQETQYF. The CDR3 bases are TGCGCCAGCACGGGGACCCAAGAGACCCAGTACTTC.